A single sample gave rise to the 9 T cell receptor beta chains below, sequenced in a study of quantifying T cell responses using KT2 cells. About the study: TCR alpha and beta constant-region primers primed reverse transcription of RNA.

The cDNA 3' end received a ligated oligonucleotide with a UMI. An equimolar mix of RC1.1 and RC1.2 primed the beta chain across TRBC1 and TRBC2. TCRdb passed the UMI-ligation and nested PCR reads through MiXCR, listing each CDR3 protein once. The data hold 60,000 or so distinct CDR3 sequences, with roughly an eighth observed a single time. Sample: PBMCs spiked with cells of the T cell clone KT2. These receptors came from a human donor.

The chain recombines TRBV6-5 with TRBJ2-7; 11 bases are a match to TRBD2. Germline-derived CDR1 and CDR2 are MNHEY and SVGAGI. V was clipped by 3 bases and J by 4 bases; unmatched bases: 5. The length of the CDR3 is 15 residues. This CDR3 is CASSYSSGRRYEQYF. CDR3 sequence (DNA): TGTGCCAGCAGTTATTCTAGCGGGAGGAGGTACGAGCAGTACTTC.

The chain couples TRBV20-1 to TRBJ1-5; the match to TRBD1 covers 7 bases. Germline V gene lookup returns CDR1 DFQATT and CDR2 SNEGSKA (reference sequence). V was clipped by 3 bases and J by 1 base; unmatched bases: 6. CDR3 length: 15 amino acids. The CDR3 DNA follows: TGCAGTGCTAGCCAAGGGACAGCGAGCAATCAGCCCCAGCATTTT. Translated, it gives CSASQGTASNQPQHF.

In its sample, this clonotype was seen a few times. The chain employs TRBV6-5 and TRBJ1-3; perhaps TRBD1 as D (6 bases). Germline V gene sequence: CDR1 MNHEY, CDR2 SVGAGI. Trimming removed 10 bases from V and 2 bases from J, with 24 bases in between. The CDR3 runs 17 residues. CDR3 nucleotides: TGTGCCACCAGGAGGGGGTCGCAGGGGCTTACTGGAAACACCATATATTTT. Protein: CATRRGSQGLTGNTIYF.

This clonotype was detected only a few times. The chain recombines TRBV7-3 with TRBJ2-1; TRBD2 aligns across 8 bases. This CDR3 contains 15 residues. Looked up from germline, CDR1 is SGHTA and CDR2 is FQGTGA. Unmatched junction bases numbered 8, after V lost 3 bases and J lost 7 bases. The CDR3 here is CASSFRAGGLNEQFF. DNA of the CDR3: TGTGCCAGCAGCTTCCGGGCGGGAGGCTTGAATGAGCAGTTCTTC. The full variable domain, with the rest looked up from reference TRBV7-3 and TRBJ2-1, is GAGVSQTPSNKVTEKGKYVELRCDPISGHTALYWYRQSLGQGPEFLIYFQGTGAADDSGLPNDRFFAVRPEGSVSTLKIQRTERGDSAVYLCASSFRAGGLNEQFFGPGTRLTVL.

V and J are TRBV9 and TRBJ2-3, with 7 bases aligning to TRBD2. Germline-derived CDR1 and CDR2 are SGDLS and YYNGEE. CDR3 size: 16 residues. Trimming at V came to 3 bases and at J to 1 base, leaving 8 bases not matched to a gene. The CDR3 here is CASSDRERGRTDTQYF. The DNA for the CDR3 is TGTGCCAGCAGCGACCGTGAGCGGGGTCGCACAGATACGCAGTATTTT.

This clonotype was observed a handful of times. The rearrangement uses TRBV28 and TRBJ2-3, with 9 bases lining up with TRBD2. Trimming took 1 base from V and 0 from J; bases not matched to a gene: 8. This CDR3 region has 18 residues. CDR1 and CDR2 from the germline V gene are MDHEN and SYDVKM. The CDR3 DNA reads as TGTGCCAGCAGTTTATCAGTAGCGGGAGTCCCAAGCACAGATACGCAGTATTTT. Translation: CASSLSVAGVPSTDTQYF. The full variable domain, its missing parts supplied by reference TRBV28 and TRBJ2-3, is DVKVTQSSRYLVKRTGEKVFLECVQDMDHENMFWYRQDPGLGLRLIYFSYDVKMKEKGDIPEGYSVSREKKERFSLILESASTNQTSMYLCASSLSVAGVPSTDTQYFGPGTRLTVL.

The V call is TRBV12-3 or TRBV12-4, the J call TRBJ1-1; D remains unclear. V shed 7 bases and J shed 7 bases, with 13 bases lying between them. The CDR3 covers 12 residues. The CDR3 sequence is CASTRVLGEAFF. The CDR3 region has the DNA TGTGCCAGCACTCGGGTTTTGGGTGAAGCTTTCTTT.

By its share, this clonotype is medium-sized. CDR3 coding DNA: TGTGCCAGCAGCCGGGTCGGGACGTGGCAAGAGACCCAGTACTTC. Its protein is CASSRVGTWQETQYF. V usage is TRBV6-1 and J usage is TRBJ2-5, with D perhaps given as TRBD1 or TRBD2 (5 bases each). Germline V gene data show CDR1 as MNHNS and CDR2 as SASEGT. This CDR3 is 15 amino acids long. Trimming removed 6 bases at V and 2 bases at J, with 16 bases between.

The V and J genes are TRBV20-1 and TRBJ2-7; 7 nucleotides match TRBD2. The CDR3 is 13 amino acids. V was pared by 3 bases and J by 3 bases, with 5 bases of the junction left unmatched. CDR1 is DFQATT and CDR2 is SNEGSKA in the germline V gene (reference sequence). CDR3 sequence (DNA): TGCAGTGCTAGGACTAGCCGGTTCTACGAGCAGTACTTC. This codes for CSARTSRFYEQYF.